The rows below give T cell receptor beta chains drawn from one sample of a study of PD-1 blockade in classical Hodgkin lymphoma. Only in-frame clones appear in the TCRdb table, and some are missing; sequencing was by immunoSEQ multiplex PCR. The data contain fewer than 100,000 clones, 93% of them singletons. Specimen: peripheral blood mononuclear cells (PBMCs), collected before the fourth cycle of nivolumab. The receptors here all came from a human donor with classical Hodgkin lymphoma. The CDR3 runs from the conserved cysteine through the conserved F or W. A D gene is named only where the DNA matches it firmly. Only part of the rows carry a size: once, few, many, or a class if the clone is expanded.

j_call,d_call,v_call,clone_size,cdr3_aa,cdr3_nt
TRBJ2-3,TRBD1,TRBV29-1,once,CSATRTGGSTDTQYF,TGCAGCGCTACTAGGACAGGGGGTAGCACAGATACGCAGTATTTT
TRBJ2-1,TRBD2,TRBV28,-,CASSLSGGPRGEQFF,TGTGCCAGCAGTTTATCGGGAGGGCCTAGGGGTGAGCAGTTCTTC
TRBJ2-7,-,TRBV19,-,CASSMIGGYEQYF,TGTGCCAGTAGTATGATTGGCGGTTACGAGCAGTACTTC
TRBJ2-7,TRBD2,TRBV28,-,CASISGAGGHEQYF,TGTGCCAGCATCAGCGGGGCGGGGGGTCACGAGCAGTACTTC
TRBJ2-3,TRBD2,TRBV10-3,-,CAIKLEPGLAGADTQYF,TGTGCCATCAAACTTGAGCCGGGACTAGCGGGAGCAGATACGCAGTATTTT
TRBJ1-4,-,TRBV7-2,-,CASSPQAGRHEKLFF,TGTGCCAGCAGCCCCCAAGCCGGGCGCCATGAAAAACTGTTTTTT
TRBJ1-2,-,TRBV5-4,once,CASSSKVGYGYTF,TGTGCCAGCAGCTCGAAAGTCGGGTATGGCTACACCTTC
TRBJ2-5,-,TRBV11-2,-,CASSLEGGPETQYF,TGTGCCAGCAGCTTAGAGGGGGGGCCGGAGACCCAGTACTTC
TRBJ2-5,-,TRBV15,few,CATSRDVTNQETQYF,TGTGCCACCAGCAGAGATGTGACAAATCAAGAGACCCAGTACTTC
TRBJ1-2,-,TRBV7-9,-,CASSFVGNYGYTF,TGTGCCAGCAGCTTTGTGGGGAACTATGGCTACACCTTC
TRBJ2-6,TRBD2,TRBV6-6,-,CASRVAGGSGANVLTF,TGTGCCAGCAGGGTAGCGGGCGGCTCTGGGGCCAACGTCCTGACTTTC
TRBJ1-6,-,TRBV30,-,CACRGSYNSPLHF,TGTGCCTGCAGGGGATCCTATAATTCACCCCTCCACTTT
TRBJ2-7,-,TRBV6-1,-,CASSEARANEQYF,TGTGCCAGCAGTGAAGCAAGGGCGAACGAGCAGTACTTC
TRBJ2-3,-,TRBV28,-,CAGIDSGPDTQYF,TGTGCCGGAATTGACAGCGGTCCAGATACGCAGTATTTT
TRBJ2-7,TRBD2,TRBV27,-,CASSRTSAGLDEQYF,TGTGCCAGCAGTCGTACTAGCGCCGGTCTCGACGAGCAGTACTTC
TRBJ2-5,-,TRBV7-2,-,CASTLEDSPSTQYF,TGTGCCAGCACCTTAGAAGACTCCCCGAGTACCCAGTACTTC
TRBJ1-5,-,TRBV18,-,CASSPGERYQPQHF,TGTGCCAGCTCACCAGGGGAAAGGTATCAGCCCCAGCATTTT
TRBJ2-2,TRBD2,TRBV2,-,CASSWGLENTGELFF,TGTGCCAGCAGTTGGGGACTAGAAAACACCGGGGAGCTGTTTTTT
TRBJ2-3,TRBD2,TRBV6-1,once,CASSVLAGVTDTQYF,TGTGCCAGCAGTGTGCTAGCGGGAGTCACAGATACGCAGTATTTT
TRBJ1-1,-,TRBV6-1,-,CASRQMNTEAFF,TGTGCCAGCCGACAGATGAACACTGAAGCTTTCTTT
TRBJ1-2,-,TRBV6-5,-,CASSHTDTTNYGYTF,TGTGCCAGCAGCCATACGGACACTACTAACTATGGCTACACCTTC
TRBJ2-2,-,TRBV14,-,CASSQVGGTGELFF,TGTGCCAGCAGCCAAGTTGGGGGTACCGGGGAGCTGTTTTTT
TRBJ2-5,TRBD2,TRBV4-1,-,CASSQVTSGRAGETQYF,TGCGCCAGCAGCCAAGTCACTAGCGGGAGGGCCGGGGAGACCCAGTACTTC
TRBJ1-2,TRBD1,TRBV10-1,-,CASSESGTAYGYTF,TGCGCCAGCAGTGAGTCGGGGACAGCGTATGGCTACACCTTC
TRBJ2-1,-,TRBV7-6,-,CASSQNVADINNEQFF,TGTGCCAGCAGCCAAAATGTAGCGGATATTAACAATGAGCAGTTCTTC
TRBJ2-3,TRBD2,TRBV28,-,CASSSIILAGAADTQYF,TGTGCCAGCAGTTCGATCATACTAGCGGGAGCAGCAGATACGCAGTATTTT